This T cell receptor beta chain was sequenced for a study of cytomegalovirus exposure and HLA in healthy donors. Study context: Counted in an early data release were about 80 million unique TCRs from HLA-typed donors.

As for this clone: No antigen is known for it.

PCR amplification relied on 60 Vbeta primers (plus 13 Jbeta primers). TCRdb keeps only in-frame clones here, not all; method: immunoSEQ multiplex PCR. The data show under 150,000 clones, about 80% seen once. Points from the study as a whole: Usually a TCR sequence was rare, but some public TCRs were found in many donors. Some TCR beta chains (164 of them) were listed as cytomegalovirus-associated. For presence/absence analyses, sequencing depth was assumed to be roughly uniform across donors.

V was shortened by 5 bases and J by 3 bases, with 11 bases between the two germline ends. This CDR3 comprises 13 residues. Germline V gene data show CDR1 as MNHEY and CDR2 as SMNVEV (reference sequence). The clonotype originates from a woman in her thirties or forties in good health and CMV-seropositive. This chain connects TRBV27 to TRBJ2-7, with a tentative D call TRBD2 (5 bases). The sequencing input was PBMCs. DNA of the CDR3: TGTGCCAGCAGTCCCGATGGACTCTACGAGCAGTACTTC. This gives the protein CASSPDGLYEQYF.